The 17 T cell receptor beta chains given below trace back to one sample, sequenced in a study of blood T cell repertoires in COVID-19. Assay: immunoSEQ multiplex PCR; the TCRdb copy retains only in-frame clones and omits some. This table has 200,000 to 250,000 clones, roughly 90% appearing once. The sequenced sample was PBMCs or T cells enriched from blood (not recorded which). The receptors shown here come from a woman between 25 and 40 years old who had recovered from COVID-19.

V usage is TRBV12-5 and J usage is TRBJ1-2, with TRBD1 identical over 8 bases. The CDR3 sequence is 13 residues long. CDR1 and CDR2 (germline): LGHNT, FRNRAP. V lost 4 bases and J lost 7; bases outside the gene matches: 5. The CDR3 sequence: CASGSGGAVGYTF. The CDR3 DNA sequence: TGTGCTAGTGGTTCAGGGGGCGCGGTTGGCTACACCTTC.

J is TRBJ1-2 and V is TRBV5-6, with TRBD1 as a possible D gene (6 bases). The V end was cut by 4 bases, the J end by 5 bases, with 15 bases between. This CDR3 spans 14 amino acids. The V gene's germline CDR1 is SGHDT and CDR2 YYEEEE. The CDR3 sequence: CASSEVYREYGYTF. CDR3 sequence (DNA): TGTGCCAGCAGCGAGGTTTACAGGGAATATGGCTACACCTTC.

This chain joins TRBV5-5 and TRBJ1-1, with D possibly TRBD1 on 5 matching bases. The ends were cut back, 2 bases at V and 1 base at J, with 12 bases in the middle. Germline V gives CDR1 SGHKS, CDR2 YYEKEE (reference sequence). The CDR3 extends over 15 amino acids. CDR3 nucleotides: TGTGCCAGCAGCTTTCTGGCGGGGGGGAACACTGAAGCTTTCTTT. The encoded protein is CASSFLAGGNTEAFF.

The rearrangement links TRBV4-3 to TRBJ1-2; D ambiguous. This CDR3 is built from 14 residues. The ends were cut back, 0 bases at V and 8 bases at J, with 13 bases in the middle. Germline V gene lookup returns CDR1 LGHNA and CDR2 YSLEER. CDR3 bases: TGCGCCAGCAGCCAAGAACATATGCCGTCGGGCTACACCTTC. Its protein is CASSQEHMPSGYTF.

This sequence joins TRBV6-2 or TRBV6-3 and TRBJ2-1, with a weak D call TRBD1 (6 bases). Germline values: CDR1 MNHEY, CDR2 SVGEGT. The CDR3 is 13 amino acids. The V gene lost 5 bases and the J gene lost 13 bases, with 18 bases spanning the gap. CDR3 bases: TGTGCCAGCAGTGATCTCAGGGGTTTGGTCCAGTTCTTC. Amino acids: CASSDLRGLVQFF.

This CDR3 is CASSMAPPLAGGPEETQYF. The CDR3 nucleotides read TGTGCCAGTAGTATGGCACCCCCTTTAGCGGGGGGGCCCGAGGAGACCCAGTACTTC. This chain uses TRBV19 with TRBJ2-5, with 11 bases fitting TRBD2. The CDR3 is 19 residues long. V lost 3 bases to trimming and J lost 5 bases; unmatched junction nucleotides: 17. Germline V lookup: CDR1 LNHDA, CDR2 SQIVND (reference sequence).

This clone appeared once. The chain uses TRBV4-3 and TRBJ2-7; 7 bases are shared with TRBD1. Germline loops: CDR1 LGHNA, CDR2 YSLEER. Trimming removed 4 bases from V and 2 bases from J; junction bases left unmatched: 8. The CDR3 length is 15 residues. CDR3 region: CASSLARQGPYEQYF. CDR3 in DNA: TGCGCCAGCAGCCTCGCCCGACAGGGACCCTACGAGCAGTACTTC.

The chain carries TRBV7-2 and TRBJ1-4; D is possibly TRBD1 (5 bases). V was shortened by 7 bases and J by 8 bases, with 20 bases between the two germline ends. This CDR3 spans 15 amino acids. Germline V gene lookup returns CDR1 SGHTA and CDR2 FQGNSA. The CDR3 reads CASTNQAGPEEKLFF. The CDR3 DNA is TGTGCCAGCACCAATCAAGCGGGGCCTGAGGAAAAACTGTTTTTT.

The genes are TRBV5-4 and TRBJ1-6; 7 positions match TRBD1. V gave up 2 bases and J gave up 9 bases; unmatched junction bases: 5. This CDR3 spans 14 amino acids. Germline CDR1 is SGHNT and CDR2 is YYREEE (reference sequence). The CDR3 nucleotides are TGTGCCAGCAGCTTAGACAGGGACAGTTCACCCCTCCACTTT. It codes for CASSLDRDSSPLHF.

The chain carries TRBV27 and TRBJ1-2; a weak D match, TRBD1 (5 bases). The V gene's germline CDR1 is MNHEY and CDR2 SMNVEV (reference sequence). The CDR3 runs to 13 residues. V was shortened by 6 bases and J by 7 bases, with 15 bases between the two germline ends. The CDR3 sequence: CASRLGVVGGYTF. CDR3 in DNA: TGTGCCAGCAGGCTAGGGGTAGTTGGTGGCTACACCTTC.

In DNA, the CDR3 is TGTGCCACCCGAGACCGCTCAGGGGCGGCCTACAATGAGCAGTTCTTC. Protein: CATRDRSGAAYNEQFF. This chain connects TRBV15 to TRBJ2-1, with D perhaps TRBD1 (6 bases). Germline V CDR1 and CDR2: LNHNV, YYDKDF (reference sequence). This CDR3 is 16 amino acids long. V was shortened by 8 bases and J by 2 bases, with 19 bases between the two germline ends. Variable domain in full (rest from reference TRBV15 and TRBJ2-1): DAMVIQNPRYQVTQFGKPVTLSCSQTLNHNVMYWYQQKSSQAPKLLFHYYDKDFNNEADTPDNFQSRRPNTSFCFLDIRSPGLGDTAMYLCATRDRSGAAYNEQFFGPGTRLTVL.

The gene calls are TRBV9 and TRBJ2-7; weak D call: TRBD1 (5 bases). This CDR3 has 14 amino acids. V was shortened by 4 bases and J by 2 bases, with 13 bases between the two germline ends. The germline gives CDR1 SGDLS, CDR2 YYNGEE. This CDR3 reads CASSRTLNPYEQYF. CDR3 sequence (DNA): TGTGCCAGCAGCCGGACATTAAACCCCTACGAGCAGTACTTC.

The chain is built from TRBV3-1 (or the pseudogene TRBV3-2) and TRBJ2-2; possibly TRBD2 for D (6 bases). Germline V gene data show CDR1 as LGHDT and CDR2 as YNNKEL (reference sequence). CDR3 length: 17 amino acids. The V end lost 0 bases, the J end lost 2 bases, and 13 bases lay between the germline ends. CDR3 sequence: CASSQDGGQINTGELFF. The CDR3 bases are TGTGCCAGCAGCCAAGATGGAGGGCAAATTAACACCGGGGAGCTGTTTTTT.

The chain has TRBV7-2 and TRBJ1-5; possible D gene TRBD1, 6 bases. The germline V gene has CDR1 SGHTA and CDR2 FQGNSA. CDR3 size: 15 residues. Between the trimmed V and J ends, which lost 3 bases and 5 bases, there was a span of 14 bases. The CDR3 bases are TGTGCCAGCAGCTTGGCTCAGGGGTTCGATCAGCCCCAGCATTTT. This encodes CASSLAQGFDQPQHF.

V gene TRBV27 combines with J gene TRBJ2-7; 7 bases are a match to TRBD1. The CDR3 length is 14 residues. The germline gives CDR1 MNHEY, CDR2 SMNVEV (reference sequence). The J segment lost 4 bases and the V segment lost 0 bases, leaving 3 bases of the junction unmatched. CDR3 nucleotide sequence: TGTGCCAGCAGTTTATCGTCACAGGGGTACGAGCAGTACTTC. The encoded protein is CASSLSSQGYEQYF.

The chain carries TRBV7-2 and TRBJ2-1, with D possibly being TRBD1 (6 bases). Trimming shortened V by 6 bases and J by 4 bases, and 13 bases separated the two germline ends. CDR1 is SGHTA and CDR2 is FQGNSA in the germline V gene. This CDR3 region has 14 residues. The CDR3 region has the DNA TGTGCCAGCAGGCCGCCTAGGGGGTACAATGAGCAGTTCTTC. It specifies CASRPPRGYNEQFF.

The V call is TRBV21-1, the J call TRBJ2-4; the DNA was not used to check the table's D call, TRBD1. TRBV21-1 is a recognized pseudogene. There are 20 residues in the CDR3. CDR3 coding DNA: TGTGCCAGCAGCACTAAATACCCAGACAGGGGGCGAAGGGACCAAAACATTCAGTACTTC. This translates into CASSTKYPDRGRRDQNIQYF.